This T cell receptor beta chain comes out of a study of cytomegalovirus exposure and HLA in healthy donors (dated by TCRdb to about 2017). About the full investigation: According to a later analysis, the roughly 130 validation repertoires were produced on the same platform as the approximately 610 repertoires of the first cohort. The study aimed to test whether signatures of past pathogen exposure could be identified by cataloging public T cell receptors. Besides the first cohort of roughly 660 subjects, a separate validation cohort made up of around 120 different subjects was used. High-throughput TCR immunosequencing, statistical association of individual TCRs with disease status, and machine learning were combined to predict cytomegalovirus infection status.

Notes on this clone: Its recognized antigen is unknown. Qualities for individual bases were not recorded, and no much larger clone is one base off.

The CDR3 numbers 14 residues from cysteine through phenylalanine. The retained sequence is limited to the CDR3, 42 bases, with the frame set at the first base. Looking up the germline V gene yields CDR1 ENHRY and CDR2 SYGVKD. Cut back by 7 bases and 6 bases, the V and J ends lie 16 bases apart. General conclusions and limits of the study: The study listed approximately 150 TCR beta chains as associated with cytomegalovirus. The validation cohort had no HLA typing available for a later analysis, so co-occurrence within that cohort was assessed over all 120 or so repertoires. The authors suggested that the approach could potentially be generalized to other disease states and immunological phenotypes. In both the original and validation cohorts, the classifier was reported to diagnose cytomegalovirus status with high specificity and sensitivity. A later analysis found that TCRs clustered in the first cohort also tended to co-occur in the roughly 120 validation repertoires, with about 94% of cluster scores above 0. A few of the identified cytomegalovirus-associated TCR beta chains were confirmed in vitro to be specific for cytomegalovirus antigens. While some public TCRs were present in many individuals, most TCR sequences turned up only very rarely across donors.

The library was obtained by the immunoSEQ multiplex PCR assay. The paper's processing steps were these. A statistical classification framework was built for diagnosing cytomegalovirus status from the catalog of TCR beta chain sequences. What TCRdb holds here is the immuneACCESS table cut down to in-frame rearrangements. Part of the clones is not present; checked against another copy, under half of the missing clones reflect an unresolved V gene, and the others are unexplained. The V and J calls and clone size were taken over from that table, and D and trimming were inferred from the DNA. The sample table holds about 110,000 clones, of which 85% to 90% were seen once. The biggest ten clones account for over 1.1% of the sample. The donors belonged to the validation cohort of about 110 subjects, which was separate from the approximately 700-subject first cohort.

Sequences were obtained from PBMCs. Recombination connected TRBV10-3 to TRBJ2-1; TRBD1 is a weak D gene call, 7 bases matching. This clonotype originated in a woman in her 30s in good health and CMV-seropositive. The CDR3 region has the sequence CAIKGQGGPNEQFF. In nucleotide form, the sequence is TGTGCCATCAAAGGGCAGGGGGGCCCCAATGAGCAGTTCTTC.